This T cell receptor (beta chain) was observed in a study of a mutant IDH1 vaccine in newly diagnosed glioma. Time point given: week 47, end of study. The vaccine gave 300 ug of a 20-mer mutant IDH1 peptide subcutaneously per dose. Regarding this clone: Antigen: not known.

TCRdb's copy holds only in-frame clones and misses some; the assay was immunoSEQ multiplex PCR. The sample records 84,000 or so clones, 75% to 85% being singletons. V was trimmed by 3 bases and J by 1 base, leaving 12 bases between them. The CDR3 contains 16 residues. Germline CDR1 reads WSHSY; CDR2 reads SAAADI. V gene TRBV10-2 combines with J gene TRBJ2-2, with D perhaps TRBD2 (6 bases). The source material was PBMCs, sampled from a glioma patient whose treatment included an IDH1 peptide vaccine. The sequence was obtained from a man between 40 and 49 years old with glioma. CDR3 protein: CASSDGAGRNTGELFF. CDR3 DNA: TGCGCCAGCAGTGATGGAGCGGGTAGGAACACCGGGGAGCTGTTTTTT.